The 32 T cell receptor beta chains listed next were all sequenced from one sample in a study of blood T cell repertoires in COVID-19. Sequencing used immunoSEQ multiplex PCR; TCRdb keeps in-frame clones, though not all of them. The sample consists of tens of thousands of clones, 88% of them appearing once. Sequenced material: peripheral blood. The receptors derive from an elderly woman with acute or convalescent COVID-19.

V and J are TRBV6-1 and TRBJ1-1; D is perhaps TRBD1 (5 bases). Between the trimmed V and J ends, which lost 4 bases and 1 base, there was a span of 16 bases. Germline lookup yields CDR1 MNHNS and CDR2 SASEGT. There are 16 residues in the CDR3. The CDR3 loop is CASSVRAWQGNTEAFF. The CDR3 nucleotides read TGTGCCAGCAGTGTTCGGGCGTGGCAGGGGAACACTGAAGCTTTCTTT.

The chain employs TRBV6-5 and TRBJ1-4, with D hard to call. The CDR3 has 14 amino acids. Trimming shortened V by 2 bases and J by 0 bases, and 4 bases separated the two germline ends. From germline, CDR1 is MNHEY and CDR2 SVGAGI. The chain's CDR3 is CASSYTATNEKLFF. DNA for the CDR3: TGTGCCAGCAGTTACACGGCAACTAATGAAAAACTGTTTTTT.

The chain recombines TRBV10-2 with TRBJ2-1; 11 bases fit TRBD2. V trimming: 5 bases; J trimming: 4 bases; junction bases outside the gene matches: 4. Per germline, CDR1 WSHSY and CDR2 SAAADI. The CDR3 spans 15 residues. The CDR3 DNA reads as TGCGCCAGCAGTAGGCGACTAGCGGGATACAATGAGCAGTTCTTC. It codes for CASSRRLAGYNEQFF.

As to this clone: Different DNA sequences within this sample yield the same CDR3. This chain joins TRBV5-1 and TRBJ1-6; tentatively, D is TRBD1 (6 bases). V was shortened by 0 bases and J by 7 bases, with 8 bases between the two germline ends. The CDR3 extends over 14 amino acids. The V gene's germline CDR1 is SGHRS and CDR2 YFSETQ. The CDR3 region is CASSLGQVNSPLHF. CDR3 coding DNA: TGCGCCAGCAGCTTGGGACAGGTCAATTCACCCCTCCACTTT.

The V and J genes are TRBV18 and TRBJ1-6; 8 nucleotides agree with TRBD1. Losses at the gene ends were 3 bases for V and 16 bases for J; bases not matched to a gene: 5. Per germline, CDR1 KGHSH and CDR2 LQKENI. This CDR3 is 12 amino acids long. DNA for the CDR3: TGTGCCAGCTCACCGGACAGGGTAGGACTCCACTTT. As protein: CASSPDRVGLHF. The full variable domain, its missing parts supplied by reference TRBV18 and TRBJ1-6, is NAGVMQNPRHLVRRRGQEARLRCSPMKGHSHVYWYRQLPEEGLKFMVYLQKENIIDESGMPKERFSAEFPKEGPSILRIQQVVRGDSAAYFCASSPDRVGLHFGNGTRLTVT.

This clone showed up just once. This chain links TRBV5-1 with TRBJ1-1; D is perhaps TRBD1 (6 bases). V lost 5 bases and J lost 0, with 17 bases in between. The CDR3 runs to 16 residues. Looked up from germline, CDR1 is SGHRS and CDR2 is YFSETQ. DNA for the CDR3: TGCGCCAGCAGTTCCCGAGGGGGGGCGATGAACACTGAAGCTTTCTTT. Translated: CASSSRGGAMNTEAFF.

The chain links TRBV18 to TRBJ2-7, with D possibly matching TRBD2 (5 bases). The germline V gene has CDR1 KGHSH and CDR2 LQKENI. V lost 2 bases and J 3 bases, leaving 11 bases between the germline ends. The CDR3 covers 14 residues. As DNA, the CDR3 is TGTGCCAGCTCACCAGGGCCCGGGAACTACGAGCAGTACTTC. This sequence encodes CASSPGPGNYEQYF.

The rearrangement joins TRBV12-3 or TRBV12-4 to TRBJ1-2; no reliable D call. The CDR3 consists of 11 residues. V gave up 7 bases and J gave up 10 bases, with 13 bases separating them. The CDR3 is CASNYGPYYTF. CDR3 nucleotide sequence: TGTGCCAGCAACTACGGTCCTTACTACACCTTC.

This clone occurred a few times. V is TRBV6-1 and J is TRBJ1-2; TRBD1 agrees at 10 bases. V lost 3 bases to trimming and J lost 3 bases; unmatched junction nucleotides: 4. The CDR3 consists of 15 residues. In germline, CDR1 is MNHNS, CDR2 SASEGT. Written as DNA, the CDR3 is TGTGCCAGCAGTGACCGGGACAGGGGAGACTATGGCTACACCTTC. Its translation: CASSDRDRGDYGYTF.

V gene TRBV3-1 (or the pseudogene TRBV3-2) combines with J gene TRBJ2-7; D call uncertain. Deletions cut 2 bases from V and 4 bases from J, with 9 bases between. In germline, CDR1 is LGHDT, CDR2 YNNKEL (reference sequence). The CDR3 runs 13 residues. The CDR3: CASSQISSYEQYF. The CDR3 DNA follows: TGTGCCAGCAGCCAAATTAGCAGTTACGAGCAGTACTTC.

The V call is TRBV5-4, the J call TRBJ2-3; unclear D gene. The V and J ends lost 0 bases and 0 bases respectively, with 11 bases between them. The CDR3 spans 16 residues. Germline assignment: CDR1 SGHNT and CDR2 YYREEE (reference sequence). CDR3 in amino acids: CASSLGGTSSTDTQYF. The CDR3 bases are TGTGCCAGCAGCTTGGGAGGTACATCAAGCACAGATACGCAGTATTTT.

The CDR3 DNA reads as TGCAGCGTTGAAGCCCCCGGGAAACGAGCCGGGTACACTGAAGCTTTCTTT. Its protein product is CSVEAPGKRAGYTEAFF. This chain uses TRBV29-1 with TRBJ1-1; D is ambiguous. Germline CDR1 is SQVTM and CDR2 is ANQGSEA. Trimming took off 1 base at V and 3 bases at J, with 21 bases between the two ends. The CDR3 sequence is 17 residues long. The whole variable domain, remainder taken from reference TRBV29-1 and TRBJ1-1, is SAVISQKPSRDICQRGTSLTIQCQVDSQVTMMFWYRQQPGQSLTLIATANQGSEATYESGFVIDKFPISRPNLTFSTLTVSNMSPEDSSIYLCSVEAPGKRAGYTEAFFGQGTRLTVV.

The V call is TRBV5-1, the J call TRBJ1-1; D perhaps matches TRBD1 (6 bases). The germline V gene has CDR1 SGHRS and CDR2 YFSETQ. V shed 0 bases and J shed 0 bases, with 12 bases lying between them. The length of the CDR3 is 16 residues. The CDR3 DNA is TGCGCCAGCAGCTTGGCGGGCCAGGGGATGAACACTGAAGCTTTCTTT. Its translation is CASSLAGQGMNTEAFF.

This chain connects TRBV9 to TRBJ2-1; D gene uncertain. The CDR3 runs to 13 residues. CDR1 is SGDLS and CDR2 is YYNGEE in the germline V gene. The germline V and J ends were trimmed by 1 base and 9 bases, with 11 bases remaining between them. CDR3 region: CASSVIPNGEQFF. CDR3 sequence (DNA): TGTGCCAGCAGCGTAATCCCAAACGGTGAGCAGTTCTTC.

This chain uses TRBV2 with TRBJ1-1, with 8 bases that match TRBD1. The CDR3 is made up of 15 amino acids. V gave up 4 bases and J gave up 5 bases; unmatched junction bases: 9. Germline CDR1 is SNHLY and CDR2 is FYNNEI. The CDR3 protein is CASSVGGTGQTEAFF. The CDR3 bases are TGTGCCAGCAGTGTAGGGGGGACAGGCCAGACTGAAGCTTTCTTT.

The chain employs TRBV7-3 and TRBJ2-1; TRBD1 is a possible D gene (6 bases). V was cut by 0 bases and J by 6 bases, with 12 bases left in between. The CDR3 is 15 amino acids. The germline gives CDR1 SGHTA, CDR2 FQGTGA. This chain's CDR3 is CASSLTVTGSNEQFF. DNA of the CDR3: TGTGCCAGCAGCTTAACTGTTACAGGGTCCAATGAGCAGTTCTTC. Full variable domain (missing parts from reference TRBV7-3 and TRBJ2-1): GAGVSQTPSNKVTEKGKYVELRCDPISGHTALYWYRQSLGQGPEFLIYFQGTGAADDSGLPNDRFFAVRPEGSVSTLKIQRTERGDSAVYLCASSLTVTGSNEQFFGPGTRLTVL.

The chain employs TRBV3-1 (or the pseudogene TRBV3-2) and TRBJ1-6, with 8 bases identical to TRBD1. The length of the CDR3 is 16 residues. Germline trimming cut 4 bases from V and 7 bases from J; bases unmatched to any gene: 9. Germline CDR1 reads LGHDT; CDR2 reads YNNKEL (reference sequence). The CDR3 DNA reads TGTGCCAGCAGCCTAACCAGGGGGCTGAGAAATTCACCCCTCCACTTT. Amino acid sequence: CASSLTRGLRNSPLHF.

Concerning this clone: The junction and the germline gene differ at one end; a read error may be behind it. The same CDR3 also results from other DNA sequences found in this sample. The chain links TRBV3-1 (or the pseudogene TRBV3-2) to TRBJ2-1; TRBD2 matches 7 bases. CDR1 and CDR2 (germline): LGHDT, YNNKEL (reference sequence). CDR3 length: 16 amino acids. CDR3 in amino acids: CASSHSTSASAYEQFF. The CDR3 region has the DNA TGCGCCAGCAGCCACTCAACTAGCGCGTCCGCGTATGAGCAGTTCTTC.

The CDR3 is CASSLVPGDAGELFF. CDR3 DNA sequence: TGTGCCAGCAGCTTAGTCCCGGGGGACGCCGGGGAGCTGTTTTTT. The chain couples TRBV7-8 to TRBJ2-2; tentatively, D is TRBD2 (6 bases). The V and J ends lost 1 base and 6 bases respectively, with 12 bases between them. Per the germline V gene, CDR1 is SGHVS and CDR2 is FQNEAQ. This CDR3 has 15 amino acids.

The chain is built from TRBV7-2 and TRBJ2-7; D is perhaps TRBD2 (5 bases). Trimming took off 0 bases at V and 6 bases at J, with 9 bases between the two ends. The CDR3 length is 13 residues. From germline, CDR1 is SGHTA and CDR2 FQGNSA. The CDR3 DNA reads as TGTGCCAGCAGCTTAGCGCCGGGAACCGAGCAGTACTTC. The encoded protein is CASSLAPGTEQYF.

The V call is TRBV19, the J call TRBJ2-5; TRBD2 is a possible D gene (5 bases). Germline V gene data show CDR1 as LNHDA and CDR2 as SQIVND (reference sequence). The CDR3 covers 14 residues. Trimming removed 0 bases at V and 3 bases at J, with 8 bases between. CDR3 bases: TGTGCCAGTAGTATAGATCCAGCGGAAGAGACCCAGTACTTC. It is translated as CASSIDPAEETQYF.

The chain has TRBV6-2 or TRBV6-3 and TRBJ1-2; D unresolved. The CDR3 is 12 residues long. Germline V CDR1 and CDR2: MNHEY, SVGEGT. V lost 3 bases, J lost 7 bases, and 9 bases lay in between. The CDR3 protein is CASSYRGTGYTF. In nucleotides, the CDR3 is TGTGCCAGCAGTTATAGAGGTACTGGCTACACCTTC.

The CDR3 DNA sequence: TGTGCCAGCAGTTACTCTCGACAGGATCAAGGCTACACCTTC. Protein: CASSYSRQDQGYTF. The rearrangement joins TRBV6-6 to TRBJ1-2; D is possibly TRBD1 (6 bases). Germline V gives CDR1 MNHNY, CDR2 SVGAGI (reference sequence). V was clipped by 0 bases and J by 8 bases, with 13 bases between them. The CDR3 is made up of 14 amino acids.

The chain employs TRBV6-5 and TRBJ1-6; 8 positions match TRBD1. Per germline, CDR1 MNHEY and CDR2 SVGAGI. J gave up 8 bases and V 2 bases, and 2 bases lay outside the gene matches. The CDR3 is 14 amino acids. The CDR3, as DNA: TGTGCCAGCAGTTACCAGGGGGCGGATTCACCCCTCCACTTT. Translating gives CASSYQGADSPLHF.

This sequence joins TRBV6-2 or TRBV6-3 and TRBJ2-1, with 12 bases fitting TRBD2. The CDR3 has 15 amino acids. V shed 6 bases and J 6 bases; nucleotides not matched to a gene: 6. CDR1 and CDR2 from the germline V gene are MNHEY and SVGEGT. DNA of the CDR3: TGTGCCAGCAGCCGGACTAGCGGGGTGAGCAATGAGCAGTTCTTC. Its protein product is CASSRTSGVSNEQFF.

CDR3 sequence reads: CAISEGRSGNTIYF. The CDR3 DNA reads TGTGCCATCAGTGAGGGGAGGTCTGGAAACACCATATATTTT. The chain couples TRBV10-3 to TRBJ1-3; D is ambiguous. V lost 2 bases and J 1 base, leaving 6 bases between the germline ends. There are 14 residues in the CDR3. Germline CDR1 and CDR2: ENHRY and SYGVKD.

The chain links TRBV29-1 to TRBJ2-2; D is possibly TRBD2 (6 bases). Germline V gene lookup returns CDR1 SQVTM and CDR2 ANQGSEA. The CDR3 is 16 residues long. V lost 4 bases, J lost 2 bases, and 17 bases lay in between. The CDR3 loop reads CSVADSGRGNTGELFF. The CDR3 DNA reads as TGCAGCGTTGCTGATAGCGGACGGGGAAACACCGGGGAGCTGTTTTTT.

Note on this clone: A read error may account for a junction end that differs from germline. This chain connects TRBV7-7 to TRBJ2-1, with D maybe TRBD2 (6 bases). Germline lookup yields CDR1 SSHAT and CDR2 FNYEAQ (reference sequence). The CDR3 consists of 15 residues. As DNA, the CDR3 is TGTGCTAGCAGCTTAGGTGCTAGCGTATACAATGAGCAGTTCTTC. As protein: CASSLGASVYNEQFF.

The rearrangement uses TRBV28 and TRBJ1-3; D may be TRBD1 (6 bases). The CDR3 sequence is 15 residues long. CDR1 is MDHEN, CDR2 SYDVKM, per germline. Trimming cost V 5 bases and J 4 bases, with 15 bases left between them. CDR3 loop: CASSPPSRGGNTIYF. The CDR3 DNA is TGTGCCAGCAGTCCCCCGAGCAGGGGAGGAAACACCATATATTTT.

The rearrangement uses TRBV19 and TRBJ2-6; TRBD2 agrees at 12 bases. The germline V gene encodes CDR1 LNHDA and CDR2 SQIVND (reference sequence). V shed 5 bases and J 2 bases; nucleotides not matched to a gene: 16. The CDR3 is made up of 21 amino acids. The CDR3 bases are TGTGCCAGTAGTGTCCGGACTAGCGGGGCGACCTTTTACCCTGGGGCCAACGTCCTGACTTTC. It is translated as CASSVRTSGATFYPGANVLTF.

The chain uses TRBV6-5 and TRBJ1-6; 10 bases map to TRBD1. The CDR3 spans 15 residues. Germline-derived CDR1 and CDR2 are MNHEY and SVGAGI. Trimming at V came to 6 bases and at J to 10 bases, leaving 9 bases not matched to a gene. This chain's CDR3 is CASSPGQGFRSPLHF. The CDR3, as DNA: TGTGCCAGCAGCCCGGGACAGGGGTTTCGGTCACCCCTCCACTTT.

Remarks on this clone: Other DNA sequences in this specimen translate into the identical CDR3. J is TRBJ2-7 and V is TRBV15, with D unresolved. CDR1 is LNHNV and CDR2 is YYDKDF in the germline V gene (reference sequence). Deletions cut 0 bases from V and 0 bases from J, with 6 bases between. The CDR3 contains 14 residues. The chain's CDR3 is CATSRDRSSYEQYF. CDR3 nucleotide sequence: TGTGCCACCAGCAGAGATCGTAGCTCCTACGAGCAGTACTTC. Together with reference TRBV15 and TRBJ2-7, the CDR3 gives the full variable domain: DAMVIQNPRYQVTQFGKPVTLSCSQTLNHNVMYWYQQKSSQAPKLLFHYYDKDFNNEADTPDNFQSRRPNTSFCFLDIRSPGLGDTAMYLCATSRDRSSYEQYFGPGTRLTVT.